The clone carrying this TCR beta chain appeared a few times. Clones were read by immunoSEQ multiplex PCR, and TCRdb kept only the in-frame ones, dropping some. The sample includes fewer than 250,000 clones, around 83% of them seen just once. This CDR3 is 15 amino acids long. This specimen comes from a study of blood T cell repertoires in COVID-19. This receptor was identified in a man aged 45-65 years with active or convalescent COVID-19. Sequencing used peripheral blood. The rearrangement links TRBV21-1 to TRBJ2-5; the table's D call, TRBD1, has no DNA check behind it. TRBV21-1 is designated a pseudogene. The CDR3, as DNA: TGTGCCAGCAGCCGTCCCGGGACATCGAAAGAGACCCAGTACTTC. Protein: CASSRPGTSKETQYF.